This T cell receptor beta chain was captured by sequencing in a study of T cell responses to AZD1222 COVID-19 vaccine. In regard to this clone: As yet, its antigen is unknown.

Whole-study findings and limits: After two AZD1222 doses, spike-specific TCR breadth and depth rose versus day 0. Reportedly, close to half of spike-specific TCRs are directed against unmutated variant regions. Females made up more of the donors, who were largely white British, and clonal diversity may have come out too low.

This table comes from immunoSEQ multiplex PCR, and its TCRdb copy is limited to in-frame clones, with some not included. The profile shows about 130,000 clones, approximately 85% of them singletons. This CDR3 spans 16 amino acids. The V segment lost 6 bases and the J segment 9 bases; nucleotides outside the gene matches: 16. Germline loops: CDR1 SGHVS, CDR2 FQNEAQ. The origin of this receptor is an adult in good health. The sequencing here drew on peripheral blood, taken on day 0 of AZD1222 vaccination. The V call is TRBV7-8, the J call TRBJ2-1; 8 positions agree with TRBD2. The CDR3: CASRYNPGRAISEQFF. The CDR3 DNA follows: TGTGCCAGCAGGTATAACCCCGGGAGGGCTATTAGTGAGCAGTTCTTC.